These 28 T cell receptor beta chains were sequenced from one sample in a study of neurological immune-mediated disorders. TCRdb processed the 5' RACE reads anew with MiXCR; each CDR3 protein has one entry. The sample lists tens of thousands of distinct CDR3 sequences, more than 5% seen once, with about 0.54% in the top ten. Source material: CD4+ T cells from blood. These receptors all stem from a woman in her forties in good health.

This clonotype was counted many times. The V call is TRBV5-6, the J call TRBJ2-5; D gene unclear. The V gene lost 2 bases and the J gene lost 2 bases, with 4 bases spanning the gap. The CDR3 spans 12 residues. CDR1 is SGHDT, CDR2 YYEEEE, per germline. The CDR3 DNA sequence: TGTGCCAGCAGCTTCACGCAAGAGACCCAGTACTTC. Translated, it gives CASSFTQETQYF.

The CDR3 region is CSAREFYPPYEQYF. The CDR3 DNA reads TGCAGTGCTAGGGAGTTTTACCCCCCCTACGAGCAGTACTTC. The chain recombines TRBV20-1 with TRBJ2-7; no definite D call. V dropped 3 bases and J dropped 2 bases, with 14 bases sitting between them. The CDR3 runs to 14 residues. The germline gives CDR1 DFQATT, CDR2 SNEGSKA (reference sequence).

This clonotype was seen many times. This chain links TRBV4-2 with TRBJ1-2; the match to TRBD1 covers 7 bases. Germline loops: CDR1 LGHNA, CDR2 YNFKEQ. This CDR3 contains 15 residues. Trimming cost V 2 bases and J 4 bases; bases outside gene matches: 7. This chain's CDR3 is CASSQLGQVGYGYTF. The CDR3 nucleotides are TGTGCCAGCAGCCAACTCGGACAGGTTGGCTATGGCTACACCTTC.

This clonotype has at least ten counts. The V gene is TRBV5-1, the J gene TRBJ2-7, with D perhaps matching TRBD1 (6 bases). Germline CDR1 is SGHRS and CDR2 is YFSETQ. The CDR3 is made up of 15 amino acids. Trimming took off 4 bases at V and 2 bases at J, with 16 bases between the two ends. CDR3 nucleotide sequence: TGCGCCAGCAGCCCTGGACAGACTGGTACCTACGAGCAGTACTTC. It is translated as CASSPGQTGTYEQYF.

In this sample, this clonotype turned up many times. The chain employs TRBV6-2 or TRBV6-3 and TRBJ2-3; either TRBD1 or TRBD2 may fit D (5 bases each). V lost 8 bases, J lost 1 base, and 10 bases lay in between. There are 13 residues in the CDR3. CDR1 is MNHEY, CDR2 SVGEGT, per germline. The CDR3 here is CASVRDRTDTQYF. In DNA form, the CDR3 reads TGTGCCAGCGTACGGGACCGCACAGATACGCAGTATTTT.

This clonotype appeared many times. CDR3 nucleotides: TGCGCCAGCTACTCGACTAGCGGGAGAGCTGCGGAAGAGACCCAGTACTTC. Its translation: CASYSTSGRAAEETQYF. The chain carries TRBV5-1 and TRBJ2-5, with TRBD2 matching over 12 bases. The CDR3 totals 17 residues. V gave up 7 bases and J gave up 3 bases; unmatched junction bases: 13. Germline V CDR1 and CDR2: SGHRS, YFSETQ.

This clonotype has a count of ten or more. The V gene is TRBV20-1, the J gene TRBJ2-3, with TRBD2 identical over 9 bases. The CDR3 runs 14 residues. CDR1 and CDR2 from the germline V gene are DFQATT and SNEGSKA (reference sequence). Unmatched junction bases numbered 3, after V lost 0 bases and J lost 5 bases. This CDR3 reads CSARDSGSGDTQYF. In DNA, the CDR3 is TGCAGTGCTAGAGATAGCGGGAGTGGAGATACGCAGTATTTT.

This clonotype was seen repeatedly, ten times or more. The chain is built from TRBV20-1 and TRBJ1-5; D call uncertain. This CDR3 has 13 amino acids. Trimming removed 6 bases from V and 1 base from J, with 10 bases in between. Germline V gives CDR1 DFQATT, CDR2 SNEGSKA (reference sequence). CDR3 sequence reads: CSAQGESNQPQHF. CDR3 sequence (DNA): TGCAGTGCCCAAGGTGAGAGCAATCAGCCCCAGCATTTT.

This clonotype was seen at least ten times. V and J are TRBV20-1 and TRBJ2-2, with 7 bases aligning to TRBD1. The germline CDR1 and CDR2 sequences are DFQATT and SNEGSKA (reference sequence). The CDR3 runs 16 residues. With 5 bases clipped from V and 2 bases from J, the junction kept 11 bases outside the gene matches. The CDR3 region has the DNA TGCAGTGCTCGAATGACAGGGAGATCCAACACCGGGGAGCTGTTTTTT. It yields the protein CSARMTGRSNTGELFF.

This clonotype showed up many times. The chain carries TRBV7-2 and TRBJ2-3; D is undetermined. V lost 2 bases, J lost 2 bases, and 5 bases lay in between. In germline, CDR1 is SGHTA, CDR2 FQGNSA. This CDR3 region has 13 residues. The CDR3 DNA sequence: TGTGCCAGCAGCTTAACGTACACAGATACGCAGTATTTT. Its translation is CASSLTYTDTQYF.

In its sample, this clonotype was seen many times. The chain has TRBV28 and TRBJ2-2; perhaps TRBD1 as D (6 bases). This CDR3 comprises 14 residues. Trimming removed 6 bases at V and 7 bases at J, with 15 bases between. Germline V CDR1 and CDR2: MDHEN, SYDVKM. The CDR3 nucleotides are TGTGCCAGCAGCCCTGGGACACGATACGGGGAGCTGTTTTTT. Protein: CASSPGTRYGELFF.

This clonotype was seen at least ten times. The rearrangement joins TRBV6-6 to TRBJ2-3; 8 nucleotides line up with TRBD1. The CDR3 spans 12 residues. The junction had 4 bases not matched to a gene; V was cut back by 2 bases and J by 12 bases. The germline CDR1 and CDR2 sequences are MNHNY and SVGAGI (reference sequence). The CDR3 DNA reads TGTGCCAGCAGTTACCCGGACAGGGACCAGTATTTT. Its translation: CASSYPDRDQYF.

The chain recombines TRBV14 with TRBJ2-1; D unresolved. V was trimmed by 2 bases and J by 9 bases, leaving 8 bases between them. CDR1 and CDR2 from the germline V gene are SGHDN and FVKESK. The CDR3 length is 12 residues. The CDR3 DNA follows: TGTGCCAGCAGCCAAAGCACGGCTGAGCAGTTCTTC. It is translated as CASSQSTAEQFF.

This clonotype occurred many times. This chain links TRBV28 with TRBJ2-4; D may be TRBD1 (5 bases). The germline V gene has CDR1 MDHEN and CDR2 SYDVKM. The V and J ends lost 6 bases and 2 bases respectively, with 11 bases between them. The CDR3 consists of 14 residues. CDR3 DNA sequence: TGTGCCAGCAGCAGGGCTCCTACCAAAAACATTCAGTACTTC. It yields the protein CASSRAPTKNIQYF.

In this sample, this clonotype turned up many times. The chain combines TRBV28 with TRBJ1-1, with 7 positions matching TRBD1. J gave up 0 bases and V 2 bases, and 0 bases lay outside the gene matches. The length of the CDR3 is 14 residues. CDR1 and CDR2 (germline): MDHEN, SYDVKM. Here the CDR3 DNA reads TGTGCCAGCAGTTTAGGGACAGTGAACACTGAAGCTTTCTTT. Translated: CASSLGTVNTEAFF.

Many counts were recorded for this clonotype. The rearrangement links TRBV18 to TRBJ1-1; tentative D call: TRBD1 (5 bases). V dropped 6 bases and J dropped 1 base, with 18 bases sitting between them. Germline CDR1 is KGHSH and CDR2 is LQKENI. The CDR3 totals 16 residues. The DNA for the CDR3 is TGTGCCAGCTCCCCCCAGATGTGGGACCGGAACACTGAAGCTTTCTTT. Its translation: CASSPQMWDRNTEAFF.

This clonotype appeared many times. The chain carries TRBV28 and TRBJ2-5; D call uncertain. CDR1 MDHEN and CDR2 SYDVKM come from the germline V gene. The CDR3 spans 12 residues. Trimming stripped 5 bases from V and 4 bases from J, with 8 bases between. The CDR3 nucleotides are TGTGCCAGCAGTCCCCGGGTAGAGACCCAGTACTTC. This translates into CASSPRVETQYF.

This clonotype was seen ten or more times. CDR3 DNA: TGTGCCAGCAGTTTCACCAGCGGGAAGGCAGATACGCAGTATTTT. Translating it yields CASSFTSGKADTQYF. The chain recombines TRBV27 with TRBJ2-3; 7 nucleotides line up with TRBD2. Germline-derived CDR1 and CDR2 are MNHEY and SMNVEV (reference sequence). The V and J ends lost 3 bases and 4 bases, in that order; junction bases with no gene match: 7. The CDR3 totals 15 residues.

This clonotype was observed many times. V is TRBV12-3 or TRBV12-4 and J is TRBJ2-7; D is perhaps TRBD1 (6 bases). Trimming removed 6 bases at V and 6 bases at J, with 15 bases between. This CDR3 region has 13 residues. CDR3 nucleotides: TGTGCCAGCAGCCTCGGGACATACCCCGAGCAGTACTTC. Translating gives CASSLGTYPEQYF.

This clonotype was recorded many times. The chain combines TRBV20-1 with TRBJ2-7; D is undetermined. With 3 bases removed from V and 1 base from J, the gap between germline ends came to 7 bases. Germline V gives CDR1 DFQATT, CDR2 SNEGSKA (reference sequence). CDR3 length: 12 residues. Written as DNA, the CDR3 is TGCAGTGCTAGGGGGTGGTCCTACGAGCAGTACTTC. This translates into CSARGWSYEQYF.

This clonotype came up many times. The chain joins TRBV7-2 to TRBJ1-1; D possibly corresponds to TRBD1 (5 bases). CDR1 and CDR2 (germline): SGHTA, FQGNSA. V lost 6 bases and J 3 bases, leaving 20 bases between the germline ends. There are 16 residues in the CDR3. The CDR3 nucleotides are TGTGCCAGCAGGGGAGGGAACTTAATAGGGGACACTGAAGCTTTCTTT. Protein: CASRGGNLIGDTEAFF. The variable domain in full, completed from reference TRBV7-2 and TRBJ1-1, reads GAGVSQSPSNKVTEKGKDVELRCDPISGHTALYWYRQSLGQGLEFLIYFQGNSAPDKSGLPSDRFSAERTGGSVSTLTIQRTQQEDSAVYLCASRGGNLIGDTEAFFGQGTRLTVV.

The rearrangement joins TRBV20-1 to TRBJ2-3; D not resolved. Germline V gives CDR1 DFQATT, CDR2 SNEGSKA (reference sequence). The CDR3 loop spans 13 amino acids. V lost 2 bases, J lost 5 bases, and 11 bases lay in between. CDR3 in amino acids: CSARSPLVDTQYF. CDR3 DNA: TGCAGTGCTAGAAGTCCCCTAGTAGATACGCAGTATTTT.

The V call is TRBV20-1, the J call TRBJ2-7; tentative D call: TRBD2 (6 bases). Trimming cost V 5 bases and J 4 bases, with 21 bases left between them. Germline V gene data show CDR1 as DFQATT and CDR2 as SNEGSKA (reference sequence). This CDR3 region has 15 residues. The CDR3: CSAPRSEGPFYEQYF. The CDR3 bases are TGCAGTGCTCCCCGCTCGGAGGGCCCATTTTACGAGCAGTACTTC.

The table lists this clonotype with many counts. The gene calls are TRBV25-1 and TRBJ1-1; 9 positions agree with TRBD1. The J segment lost 11 bases and the V segment lost 6 bases, leaving 7 bases of the junction unmatched. CDR3 length: 12 residues. CDR1 is MGHDK and CDR2 is SYGVNS in the germline V gene. CDR3 region: CASSLDRGYAFF. CDR3 nucleotide sequence: TGTGCCAGCAGCCTAGACAGGGGGTATGCTTTCTTT.

Many counts were recorded for this clonotype. The genes are TRBV5-1 and TRBJ2-4, with 11 positions matching TRBD1. The germline V gene encodes CDR1 SGHRS and CDR2 YFSETQ. The length of the CDR3 is 17 residues. Unmatched junction bases numbered 9, after V lost 0 bases and J lost 7 bases. CDR3 protein: CASSLAGTGGGGNIQYF. CDR3 nucleotide sequence: TGCGCCAGCAGCTTGGCCGGGACAGGGGGTGGTGGGAACATTCAGTACTTC.

This clonotype showed up many times. The V and J genes are TRBV11-2 and TRBJ1-1; 8 positions match TRBD1. CDR1 and CDR2 (germline): SGHAT, FQNNGV. Trimming took 1 base from V and 2 from J; bases not matched to a gene: 3. The CDR3 extends over 15 amino acids. The CDR3 DNA sequence: TGTGCCAGCAGCTTAGGGACAGGGCACAACACTGAAGCTTTCTTT. Translation: CASSLGTGHNTEAFF.

The sample holds many counts of this clonotype. This chain connects TRBV27 to TRBJ2-7; D tentatively fits TRBD1 or TRBD2 (5 bases each). The CDR3 covers 14 residues. The germline gives CDR1 MNHEY, CDR2 SMNVEV (reference sequence). V was trimmed by 2 bases and J by 3 bases, leaving 11 bases between them. In DNA, the CDR3 is TGTGCCAGCAGTTTAGAGGGGTACGGCTACGAGCAGTACTTC. Translating gives CASSLEGYGYEQYF.

This clonotype was seen many times. V gene TRBV5-1 combines with J gene TRBJ2-7, with 11 bases lining up with TRBD1. The trim removed 2 bases at V and 9 bases at J, leaving 7 bases unmatched. CDR3 size: 14 residues. Germline V gene data show CDR1 as SGHRS and CDR2 as YFSETQ. The CDR3 protein is CASSFGQGALGQYF. CDR3 nucleotide sequence: TGCGCCAGCAGCTTCGGACAGGGGGCGCTCGGGCAGTACTTC.